This T cell receptor (beta chain) appears in the sequencing data of a study of cytomegalovirus exposure and HLA in healthy donors. Germline V gene sequence: CDR1 MNHEY, CDR2 SMNVEV (reference sequence). V dropped 5 bases and J dropped 4 bases, with 6 bases sitting between them. The CDR3 is 12 amino acids. This clone has just a few counts. As yet, its antigen is unknown. This PCR relied on a set of 60 Vbeta primers and 13 Jbeta primers. Generated by immunoSEQ multiplex PCR, the TCRdb table keeps only in-frame clones and is missing some. The table shows 100,000 to 150,000 clones, with 80% occurring only once. Study-level points and caveats: The study put 150 or so TCR beta chains on its list as cytomegalovirus-associated. A later analysis linked a missense variant in DCLRE1C to the trimming of TCR beta V and J genes.

Sequencing used PBMCs. The source is a man younger than 40 in good health and CMV-seropositive. V usage is TRBV27 and J usage is TRBJ2-4; D unclear. The CDR3 DNA sequence: TGTGCCAGCAGTCCCAGGAAAAACATTCAGTACTTC. It specifies CASSPRKNIQYF.